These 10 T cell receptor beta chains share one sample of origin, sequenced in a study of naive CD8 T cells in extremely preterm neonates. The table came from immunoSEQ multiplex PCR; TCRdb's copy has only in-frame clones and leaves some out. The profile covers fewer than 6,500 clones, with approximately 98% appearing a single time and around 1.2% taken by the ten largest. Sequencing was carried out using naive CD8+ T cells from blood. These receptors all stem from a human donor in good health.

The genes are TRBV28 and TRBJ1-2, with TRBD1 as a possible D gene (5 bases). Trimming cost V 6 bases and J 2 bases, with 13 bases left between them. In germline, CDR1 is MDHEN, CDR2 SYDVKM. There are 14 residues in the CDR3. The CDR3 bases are TGTGCCAGCAGCCCTCCGACAGCCAACTATGGCTACACCTTC. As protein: CASSPPTANYGYTF.

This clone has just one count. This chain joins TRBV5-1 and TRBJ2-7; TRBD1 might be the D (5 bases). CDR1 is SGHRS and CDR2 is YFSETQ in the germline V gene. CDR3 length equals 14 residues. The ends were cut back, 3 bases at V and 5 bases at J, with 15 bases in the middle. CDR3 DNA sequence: TGCGCCAGCAGCTCTCAGGGTTTAATCGACGAGCAGTACTTC. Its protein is CASSSQGLIDEQYF. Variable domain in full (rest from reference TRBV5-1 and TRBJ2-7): KAGVTQTPRYLIKTRGQQVTLSCSPISGHRSVSWYQQTPGQGLQFLFEYFSETQRNKGNFPGRFSGRQFSNSRSEMNVSTLELGDSALYLCASSSQGLIDEQYFGPGTRLTVT.

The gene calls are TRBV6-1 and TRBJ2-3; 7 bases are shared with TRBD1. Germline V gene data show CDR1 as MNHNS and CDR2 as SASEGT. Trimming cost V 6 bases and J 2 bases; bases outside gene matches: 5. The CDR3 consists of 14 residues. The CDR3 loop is CASRKTGTTDTQYF. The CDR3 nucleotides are TGTGCCAGCAGAAAGACAGGGACCACAGATACGCAGTATTTT.

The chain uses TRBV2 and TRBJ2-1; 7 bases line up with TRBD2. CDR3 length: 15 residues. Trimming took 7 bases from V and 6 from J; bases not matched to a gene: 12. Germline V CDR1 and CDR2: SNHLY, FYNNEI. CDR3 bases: TGTGCCAGCATCAATATCGCGGGAGTGTCCAATGAGCAGTTCTTC. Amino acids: CASINIAGVSNEQFF.

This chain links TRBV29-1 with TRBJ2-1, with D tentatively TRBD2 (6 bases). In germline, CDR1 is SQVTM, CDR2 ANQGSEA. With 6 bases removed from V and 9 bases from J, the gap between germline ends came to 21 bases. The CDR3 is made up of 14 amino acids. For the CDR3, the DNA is TGCAGCGTCCAGCTAGCGAGGTCGTTGGGTGAGCAGTTCTTC. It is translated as CSVQLARSLGEQFF.

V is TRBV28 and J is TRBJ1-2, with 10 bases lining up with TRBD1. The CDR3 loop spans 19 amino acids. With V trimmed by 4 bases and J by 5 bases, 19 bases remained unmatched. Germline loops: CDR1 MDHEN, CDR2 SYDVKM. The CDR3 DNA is TGTGCCAGCAGTTCTTCACCGACCGGGACAGGGGATTTGGGTTATGGCTACACCTTC. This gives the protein CASSSSPTGTGDLGYGYTF.

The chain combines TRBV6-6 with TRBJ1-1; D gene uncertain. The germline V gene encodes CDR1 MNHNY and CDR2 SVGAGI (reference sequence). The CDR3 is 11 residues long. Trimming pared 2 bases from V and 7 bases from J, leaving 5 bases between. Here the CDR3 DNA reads TGTGCCAGCAGTTACGGCAGTGAAGCTTTCTTT. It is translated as CASSYGSEAFF.

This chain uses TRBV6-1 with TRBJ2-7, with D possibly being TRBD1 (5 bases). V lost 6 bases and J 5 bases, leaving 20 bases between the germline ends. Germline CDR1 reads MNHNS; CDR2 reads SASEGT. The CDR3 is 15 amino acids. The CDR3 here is CASRTWTWAANEQYF. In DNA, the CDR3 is TGTGCCAGCAGGACCTGGACATGGGCTGCCAACGAGCAGTACTTC.

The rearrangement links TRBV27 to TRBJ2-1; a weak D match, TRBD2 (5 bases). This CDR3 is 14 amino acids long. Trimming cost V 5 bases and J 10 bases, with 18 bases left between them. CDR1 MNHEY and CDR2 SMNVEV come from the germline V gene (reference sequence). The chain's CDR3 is CASSRTGLAREQFF. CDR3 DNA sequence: TGTGCCAGCAGTCGAACCGGTTTAGCGAGGGAGCAGTTCTTC.

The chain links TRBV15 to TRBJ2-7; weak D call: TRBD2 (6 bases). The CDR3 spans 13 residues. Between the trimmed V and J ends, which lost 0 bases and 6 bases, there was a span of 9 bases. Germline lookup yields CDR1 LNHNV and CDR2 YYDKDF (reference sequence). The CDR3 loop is CATSRDRRGEQYF. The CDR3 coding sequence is TGTGCCACCAGCAGAGATAGGCGGGGCGAGCAGTACTTC.